The T cell receptor beta chain described here comes from a study of CD8 T cell repertoires and HIV-1 epitope variants. Study details: Separate wells received one of Twenty-five Gag or Nef variant peptides.

Sequenced by immunoSEQ multiplex PCR; TCRdb stores in-frame clones only, minus some. The sample holds about 95,000 clones, 60% to 80% seen once. CDR1 is SGHVS, CDR2 FQNEAQ, per germline. The CDR3 contains 19 residues. The V segment lost 2 bases and the J segment 2 bases; nucleotides outside the gene matches: 11. Sequencing was performed on uncultured baseline CD8+ T cells from peripheral blood mononuclear cells (PBMCs). V gene TRBV7-8 combines with J gene TRBJ2-3; 12 bases are a match to TRBD2. The receptor was isolated from a male donor with HIV. The CDR3 bases are TGTGCCAGCAGCTTAAGGGCTAGCGGGGGGGCGGGTCACACAGATACGCAGTATTTT. Amino acid sequence: CASSLRASGGAGHTDTQYF.